These 20 T cell receptor beta chains were all obtained from the same sample, sequenced in a study of beta chain features in type 1 diabetes. TCRB transcripts that were expressed got sequenced, as all of the isolated RNA had been reverse transcribed. Method: immunoSEQ multiplex PCR; TCRdb's copy keeps in-frame clones and lacks some. The table lists roughly 230,000 clones, over 9.5% of them singletons. Source material: naive CD4+ T cells from blood. Receptors originate from a woman aged 18-29 years in good health.

The J gene is TRBJ2-1, the V gene TRBV11-2, with D possibly matching TRBD2 (6 bases). Per germline, CDR1 SGHAT and CDR2 FQNNGV. The CDR3 is made up of 15 amino acids. Trimming cost V 5 bases and J 7 bases, with 18 bases left between them. The CDR3 DNA sequence: TGTGCCAGCAGCCCTACCCGGGGGACGGGGAATGAGCAGTTCTTC. It is translated as CASSPTRGTGNEQFF. Looking up the rest from reference TRBV11-2 and TRBJ2-1 gives the full variable domain: EAGVAQSPRYKIIEKRQSVAFWCNPISGHATLYWYQQILGQGPKLLIQFQNNGVVDDSQLPKDRFSAERLKGVDSTLKIQPAKLEDSAVYLCASSPTRGTGNEQFFGPGTRLTVL.

The CDR3 coding sequence is TGTGCCATCAGTGAGTCGACTAGCGGCTCCTACGAGCAGTACTTC. Translated: CAISESTSGSYEQYF. The chain has TRBV10-3 and TRBJ2-7; 9 nucleotides agree with TRBD2. Germline assignment: CDR1 ENHRY and CDR2 SYGVKD. This CDR3 has 15 amino acids. V gave up 0 bases and J gave up 0 bases; unmatched junction bases: 0.

V and J are TRBV7-9 and TRBJ2-1, with D tentatively TRBD2 (6 bases). This CDR3 contains 14 residues. The germline V gene has CDR1 SEHNR and CDR2 FQNEAQ (reference sequence). The V end was cut by 4 bases, the J end by 3 bases, with 10 bases between. CDR3 coding DNA: TGTGCCAGCAGCTCCCCGGGAGTCTACAATGAGCAGTTCTTC. Its translation is CASSSPGVYNEQFF.

V usage is TRBV6-5 and J usage is TRBJ2-3; a weak D match, TRBD1 (6 bases). V lost 6 bases, J lost 1 base, and 14 bases lay in between. The CDR3 length is 15 residues. CDR1 is MNHEY and CDR2 is SVGAGI in the germline V gene. CDR3 coding DNA: TGTGCCAGCAGAGAGACAGGAAGTCGCACAGATACGCAGTATTTT. Translating it yields CASRETGSRTDTQYF.

This clone showed up just a few times. CDR3 loop: CASSPGTGNSPLHF. Written as DNA, the CDR3 is TGTGCCAGCAGTCCAGGGACAGGGAATTCACCCCTCCACTTT. V usage is TRBV6-5 and J usage is TRBJ1-6; 9 nucleotides match TRBD1. This CDR3 is built from 14 residues. The junction had 3 bases not matched to a gene; V was cut back by 5 bases and J by 7 bases. Per the germline V gene, CDR1 is MNHEY and CDR2 is SVGAGI.

The J gene is TRBJ1-1, the V gene TRBV6-5; tentative D call: TRBD1 (6 bases). Per the germline V gene, CDR1 is MNHEY and CDR2 is SVGAGI. The CDR3 loop spans 14 amino acids. The germline V and J ends were trimmed by 2 bases and 2 bases, with 9 bases remaining between them. The DNA of the CDR3 is TGTGCCAGCAGTTACGTGGGGGCAAACACTGAAGCTTTCTTT. Residues: CASSYVGANTEAFF.

This clone occurred a few times. The gene calls are TRBV6-4 and TRBJ1-2; 8 nucleotides align to TRBD1. Germline CDR1 is MRHNA and CDR2 is SNTAGT. This CDR3 comprises 13 residues. Trimming cost V 8 bases and J 2 bases; bases outside gene matches: 4. Written as DNA, the CDR3 is TGTGCCAGCCGGGGGACAGGCAACTATGGCTACACCTTC. This gives the protein CASRGTGNYGYTF.

This clone was observed a handful of times. The chain couples TRBV7-2 to TRBJ2-3, with D perhaps matching TRBD2 (7 bases). V was cut by 6 bases and J by 2 bases, with 18 bases left in between. Germline CDR1 reads SGHTA; CDR2 reads FQGNSA. The CDR3 consists of 16 residues. The CDR3: CASSGRRGGPTDTQYF. The CDR3 nucleotides read TGTGCCAGCAGTGGCAGAAGGGGGGGACCCACAGATACGCAGTATTTT.

The chain recombines TRBV9 with TRBJ2-2; 7 bases line up with TRBD1. CDR1 SGDLS and CDR2 YYNGEE come from the germline V gene. The trim removed 0 bases at V and 4 bases at J, leaving 6 bases unmatched. This CDR3 is built from 16 residues. CDR3 sequence (DNA): TGTGCCAGCAGCGTAGTTGGACAGGCCCTCACCGGGGAGCTGTTTTTT. Protein sequence: CASSVVGQALTGELFF.

The rearrangement links TRBV6-5 to TRBJ2-5, with a weak D call TRBD2 (5 bases). CDR3 length: 14 amino acids. V lost 5 bases and J lost 10, with 20 bases in between. CDR1 MNHEY and CDR2 SVGAGI come from the germline V gene. Here the CDR3 reads CASSELVVYEDQYF. In DNA, the CDR3 is TGTGCCAGCAGTGAACTAGTTGTGTATGAGGACCAGTACTTC.

The chain is built from TRBV5-1 and TRBJ2-3; TRBD2 agrees at 8 bases. CDR3 length: 17 amino acids. CDR1 and CDR2 from the germline V gene are SGHRS and YFSETQ. Trimming at V came to 4 bases and at J to 4 bases, leaving 14 bases not matched to a gene. The CDR3 reads CASSREGQRELPDTQYF. DNA for the CDR3: TGCGCCAGCAGCCGGGAGGGCCAGCGGGAGCTCCCAGATACGCAGTATTTT.

DNA for the CDR3: TGCGCCAGCAGCCACAGGACAGGACTGAACACTGAAGCTTTCTTT. This gives the protein CASSHRTGLNTEAFF. The chain uses TRBV4-1 and TRBJ1-1, with 7 bases fitting TRBD1. The CDR3 has 15 residues. V lost 3 bases, J lost 0 bases, and 4 bases stayed unmatched. Germline V lookup: CDR1 MGHRA, CDR2 YSYEKL.

This clone was counted between two and nine times. This rearrangement joins TRBV19 to TRBJ2-4; 8 bases fit TRBD2. The ends lost 5 bases at V and 7 bases at J; junction bases unmatched: 13. CDR3 length: 16 residues. CDR1 is LNHDA, CDR2 SQIVND, per germline (reference sequence). The CDR3 region has the DNA TGTGCCAGTAGTCTCCTGACTAGCGCTGGGGGGAACATTCAGTACTTC. Encoded protein: CASSLLTSAGGNIQYF.

This clone was observed a handful of times. The chain couples TRBV29-1 to TRBJ2-1, with 12 bases aligning to TRBD2. The germline gives CDR1 SQVTM, CDR2 ANQGSEA. This CDR3 has 15 residues. The trim removed 3 bases at V and 9 bases at J, leaving 9 bases unmatched. The CDR3 DNA is TGCAGCGTTGATCCCCTAGCGGGAGGGAGGGGTGAGCAGTTCTTC. It translates to CSVDPLAGGRGEQFF.

This sequence joins TRBV30 and TRBJ2-3; TRBD1 aligns across 7 bases. J lost 1 base, V lost 2 bases, and 0 bases had no gene match. The CDR3 length is 13 residues. Germline V CDR1 and CDR2: GTSNPN, SVGIG (reference sequence). The CDR3 DNA follows: TGTGCCTGGAGTAGGGGGCGCACAGATACGCAGTATTTT. It encodes CAWSRGRTDTQYF.

This clone was detected many times. J is TRBJ2-2 and V is TRBV30, with D unresolved. Germline loops: CDR1 GTSNPN, CDR2 SVGIG (reference sequence). This CDR3 has 13 residues. Trimming removed 3 bases at V and 8 bases at J, with 13 bases between. The CDR3 nucleotides are TGTGCCTGGAGCGCCACCCCAACTGGGGAGCTGTTTTTT. Protein: CAWSATPTGELFF.

The genes are TRBV4-1 and TRBJ2-2, with 8 bases aligning to TRBD1. Germline lookup yields CDR1 MGHRA and CDR2 YSYEKL. CDR3 length: 17 amino acids. V lost 0 bases, J lost 5 bases, and 8 bases stayed unmatched. This chain's CDR3 is CASSQDKRTGPTGELFF. The CDR3 DNA reads TGCGCCAGCAGCCAAGATAAGAGGACAGGGCCGACCGGGGAGCTGTTTTTT.

In DNA form, the CDR3 reads TGTGCCACCAGCAGATCGCGACAGGGCCTATGGTATGGCTACACCTTC. Translating gives CATSRSRQGLWYGYTF. V gene TRBV15 combines with J gene TRBJ1-2, with TRBD1 matching 7 bases. The CDR3 spans 16 residues. Germline CDR1 and CDR2: LNHNV and YYDKDF (reference sequence). With V trimmed by 2 bases and J by 5 bases, 11 bases remained unmatched.

V gene TRBV14 combines with J gene TRBJ1-2; D is uncertain. Germline V gene data show CDR1 as SGHDN and CDR2 as FVKESK. The CDR3 covers 14 residues. Trimming removed 1 base at V and 0 bases at J, with 6 bases between. This CDR3 is CASSQGLTNYGYTF. CDR3 in DNA: TGTGCCAGCAGCCAAGGGCTTACTAACTATGGCTACACCTTC.

V gene TRBV5-4 combines with J gene TRBJ1-6; the match to TRBD1 covers 7 bases. With V trimmed by 0 bases and J by 10 bases, 7 bases remained unmatched. The CDR3 covers 15 residues. The germline V gene encodes CDR1 SGHNT and CDR2 YYREEE (reference sequence). CDR3 in amino acids: CASSLDAGGFSPLHF. The CDR3 nucleotides are TGTGCCAGCAGCTTGGATGCAGGGGGTTTCTCACCCCTCCACTTT.